This TCR beta chain stems from a study of cytomegalovirus exposure and HLA in healthy donors. The primer mix had 60 Vbeta and 13 Jbeta primers. Some clones are missing from TCRdb's copy, which holds only in-frame ones; the method was immunoSEQ multiplex PCR. The table shows approximately 100,000 clones, with around 77% occurring only once. Sequenced input: PBMCs. The receptor was derived from a man aged 50-59 years in good health and CMV-seropositive.

In DNA form, the CDR3 reads TGTGCCAGCAGCTCCTCCCTCTACAATGAGCAGTTCTTC. Amino acid sequence: CASSSSLYNEQFF. This rearrangement joins TRBV7-2 to TRBJ2-1; no clear D gene. CDR1 SGHTA and CDR2 FQGNSA come from the germline V gene. This CDR3 comprises 13 residues. The V and J ends lost 4 bases and 3 bases respectively, with 7 bases between them.